The rows below give T cell receptor beta chains drawn from one sample of a study of blood T cell repertoires in COVID-19. The method was immunoSEQ multiplex PCR; TCRdb's version includes in-frame clones alone and lacks a portion of them. The sample contains more than 55,000 clones, around 90% of which appear only once. The source material was peripheral blood. The source of these receptors is a human donor with active COVID-19. The donor label of this sample is uncertain. Both conserved end residues are part of each CDR3. A D gene is named only where the DNA matches it firmly. The size of a clone is reported for some rows only, either as once, few or many, or as a class for expanded clones.

V gene: TRBV6-1; clone size: .; D gene: TRBD1; J gene: TRBJ2-2; CDR3 DNA: TGTGCCAGCAGTGATGAAGGACAGGGGCGATTGAACACCGGGGAGCTGTTTTTT; CDR3 protein: CASSDEGQGRLNTGELFF
V gene: TRBV27; clone size: .; D gene: TRBD1; J gene: TRBJ2-1; CDR3 DNA: TGTGCCAGCAGGAGACAGGGCGGGGAGCAGTTCTTC; CDR3 protein: CASRRQGGEQFF
V gene: TRBV6-2/TRBV6-3; clone size: .; D gene: TRBD1; J gene: TRBJ2-2; CDR3 DNA: TGTGCCAGCAGTCAGACAGGGGGCACCGGGGAGCTGTTTTTT; CDR3 protein: CASSQTGGTGELFF
V gene: TRBV29-1; clone size: .; D gene: .; J gene: TRBJ2-1; CDR3 DNA: TGCAGCGTTGGAAGCCCCGGTGAGCAGTTCTTC; CDR3 protein: CSVGSPGEQFF
V gene: TRBV5-5; clone size: once; D gene: TRBD2; J gene: TRBJ2-3; CDR3 DNA: TGTGCCAGCAGCCTAGGACTAGCGGAATACACAGATACGCAGTATTTT; CDR3 protein: CASSLGLAEYTDTQYF
V gene: TRBV3-1/TRBV3-2; clone size: .; D gene: TRBD1; J gene: TRBJ1-2; CDR3 DNA: TGTGCCAGCAGCCTCACCGGGACAGCCTATGGCTACACCTTC; CDR3 protein: CASSLTGTAYGYTF
V gene: TRBV30; clone size: .; D gene: TRBD1; J gene: TRBJ2-3; CDR3 DNA: TGTGCCTGGACCACAGGGGGAGATACGCAGTATTTT; CDR3 protein: CAWTTGGDTQYF
V gene: TRBV6-6; clone size: .; D gene: TRBD2; J gene: TRBJ2-3; CDR3 DNA: TGTGCCAGCAGTTACGATACTAGCGGGTTCACAGATACGCAGTATTTT; CDR3 protein: CASSYDTSGFTDTQYF
V gene: TRBV30; clone size: .; D gene: TRBD2; J gene: TRBJ2-3; CDR3 DNA: TGTGCCTGGAGTGTACAGGCGGGAGGGCCCGCAGATACGCAGTATTTT; CDR3 protein: CAWSVQAGGPADTQYF
V gene: TRBV28; clone size: .; D gene: TRBD1; J gene: TRBJ1-4; CDR3 DNA: TGTGCCAGCAGTTTCGGGCGGACAGGGGTTAATGAAAAACTGTTTTTT; CDR3 protein: CASSFGRTGVNEKLFF
V gene: TRBV9; clone size: .; D gene: .; J gene: TRBJ1-2; CDR3 DNA: TGTGCCAGCAGCGTAGAAGGGACGCCGGGGGGCTATGGCTACACCTTC; CDR3 protein: CASSVEGTPGGYGYTF
V gene: TRBV10-2; clone size: .; D gene: TRBD2; J gene: TRBJ2-1; CDR3 DNA: TGCGCCAGCAGTCCCCTAGCGGGGGAGGGTGAGCAGTTCTTC; CDR3 protein: CASSPLAGEGEQFF
V gene: TRBV9; clone size: .; D gene: .; J gene: TRBJ1-6; CDR3 DNA: TGTGCCAGCAGCGAGAGGGGGAATAATTCACCCCTCCACTTT; CDR3 protein: CASSERGNNSPLHF
V gene: TRBV5-8; clone size: .; D gene: TRBD2; J gene: TRBJ2-2; CDR3 DNA: TGTGCCAGCAGCTTGGCAGGGACTAGCGGGGGATACACCGGGGAGCTGTTTTTT; CDR3 protein: CASSLAGTSGGYTGELFF
V gene: TRBV27; clone size: .; D gene: TRBD1; J gene: TRBJ2-7; CDR3 DNA: TGTGCCAGCAGTCGTACAGGGGTCTCCTACGAGCAGTACTTC; CDR3 protein: CASSRTGVSYEQYF
V gene: TRBV7-9; clone size: .; D gene: .; J gene: TRBJ1-4; CDR3 DNA: TGTGCCAGCAGCCCGAATAGGGGTCAGGGAACTAATGAAAAACTGTTTTTT; CDR3 protein: CASSPNRGQGTNEKLFF
V gene: TRBV7-9; clone size: few; D gene: TRBD1; J gene: TRBJ1-1; CDR3 DNA: TGTGCCAGCAGCTCCACGGACAGGGGGCTTACTGAAGCTTTCTTT; CDR3 protein: CASSSTDRGLTEAFF
V gene: TRBV6-6; clone size: .; D gene: TRBD1; J gene: TRBJ1-2; CDR3 DNA: TGTGCCAGCAGTTTTACAGGGGGCGATGGCTACACCTTC; CDR3 protein: CASSFTGGDGYTF
V gene: TRBV6-2/TRBV6-3; clone size: few; D gene: TRBD2; J gene: TRBJ2-7; CDR3 DNA: TGTGCCAGCAGTTTCGGGACTAGCGGGAGGAGCTCCTACGAGCAGTACTTC; CDR3 protein: CASSFGTSGRSSYEQYF
V gene: TRBV10-3; clone size: once; D gene: TRBD1; J gene: TRBJ2-7; CDR3 DNA: TGTGCCATCACCCCGGACAGGTACGAGCAGTACTTC; CDR3 protein: CAITPDRYEQYF
V gene: TRBV7-2; clone size: .; D gene: TRBD2; J gene: TRBJ2-3; CDR3 DNA: TGTGCCAGCAGACGACTAGCGGGGTCCACAGATACGCAGTATTTT; CDR3 protein: CASRRLAGSTDTQYF
V gene: TRBV11-2; clone size: .; D gene: .; J gene: TRBJ2-1; CDR3 DNA: TGTGCCAGCAGCTTAGAATCTAGTATCGATGAGCAGTTCTTC; CDR3 protein: CASSLESSIDEQFF
V gene: TRBV24-1; clone size: once; D gene: TRBD1; J gene: TRBJ2-5; CDR3 DNA: TGTGCCACCAGTGATCCAACAGGGGGGGAGACCCAGTACTTC; CDR3 protein: CATSDPTGGETQYF
V gene: TRBV3-1/TRBV3-2; clone size: .; D gene: .; J gene: TRBJ1-6; CDR3 DNA: TGTGCCAGCAGACCTTGGGGGACTCAGACCCTTAATTCACCCCTCCACTTT; CDR3 protein: CASRPWGTQTLNSPLHF
V gene: TRBV9; clone size: .; D gene: TRBD1; J gene: TRBJ2-7; CDR3 DNA: TGTGCCAGCAGCGTAGCGGGACAGGGAAGCTACGAGCAGTACTTC; CDR3 protein: CASSVAGQGSYEQYF
V gene: TRBV19; clone size: .; D gene: TRBD2; J gene: TRBJ2-5; CDR3 DNA: TGTGCCAGTAACTCGTTGGGACTAGCGGGGGGGCCCGAGACCCAGTACTTC; CDR3 protein: CASNSLGLAGGPETQYF
V gene: TRBV5-1; clone size: .; D gene: TRBD1; J gene: TRBJ2-3; CDR3 DNA: TGCGCCAGCAGCTTGGAGGGCAGGGGGTCAGATACGCAGTATTTT; CDR3 protein: CASSLEGRGSDTQYF
V gene: TRBV7-2; clone size: once; D gene: TRBD1; J gene: TRBJ2-4; CDR3 DNA: TGTGCCAGCAGCCGTCAGCTGGGACAGGGGGCGGGGGCCAAAAACATTCAGTACTTC; CDR3 protein: CASSRQLGQGAGAKNIQYF
V gene: TRBV2; clone size: .; D gene: .; J gene: TRBJ1-2; CDR3 DNA: TGTGCCAGCATCCCTATGCCCGGGATCGTGAATGGCTACACCTTC; CDR3 protein: CASIPMPGIVNGYTF
V gene: TRBV13; clone size: .; D gene: TRBD2; J gene: TRBJ2-3; CDR3 DNA: TGTGCCAGCAGCCGGGGAGGTCGCGGGGGGCCCACAGATACGCAGTATTTT; CDR3 protein: CASSRGGRGGPTDTQYF
V gene: TRBV10-1; clone size: few; D gene: .; J gene: TRBJ2-2; CDR3 DNA: TGCGCCAGCAGGGGTGACAGCATCACCGGGGAGCTGTTTTTT; CDR3 protein: CASRGDSITGELFF
V gene: TRBV18; clone size: .; D gene: TRBD2; J gene: TRBJ2-3; CDR3 DNA: TGTGCCAGCTCACCCCCTGGGGCGGGGGGCACAGATACGCAGTATTTT; CDR3 protein: CASSPPGAGGTDTQYF
V gene: TRBV27; clone size: .; D gene: TRBD1; J gene: TRBJ2-7; CDR3 DNA: TGTGCCAGCAGCTACCGACAGGGGGCGGTCGGCGAGCAGTACTTC; CDR3 protein: CASSYRQGAVGEQYF
V gene: TRBV6-1; clone size: .; D gene: .; J gene: TRBJ1-3; CDR3 DNA: TGTGCCAGCAGTGAAGCGACGGGAACAGGGCCTGGAAACACCATATATTTT; CDR3 protein: CASSEATGTGPGNTIYF
V gene: TRBV6-6; clone size: once; D gene: TRBD2; J gene: TRBJ2-5; CDR3 DNA: TGTGCCAGCAGACTAGCGGGGGGGCTGGGGACCCAGTACTTC; CDR3 protein: CASRLAGGLGTQYF
V gene: TRBV5-4; clone size: .; D gene: TRBD2; J gene: TRBJ2-7; CDR3 DNA: TGTGCCACTATAGCGGGAGGGCCGGGAAACGAGCAGTACTTC; CDR3 protein: CATIAGGPGNEQYF
V gene: TRBV7-3; clone size: .; D gene: .; J gene: TRBJ2-3; CDR3 DNA: TGTGCCAGCAGCTTCACTAGTCCAGATACGCAGTATTTT; CDR3 protein: CASSFTSPDTQYF
V gene: TRBV20-1; clone size: .; D gene: TRBD1; J gene: TRBJ2-7; CDR3 DNA: TGCAGTGCTAGTCACAGCCCCGGACAGGGGGCGCGGGAGCAGTACTTC; CDR3 protein: CSASHSPGQGAREQYF
V gene: TRBV3-1/TRBV3-2; clone size: once; D gene: TRBD2; J gene: TRBJ2-5; CDR3 DNA: TGTGCCAGCAGCCAAGATCGGAGCGGGGATTATTACCAAGAGACCCAGTACTTC; CDR3 protein: CASSQDRSGDYYQETQYF
V gene: TRBV3-1/TRBV3-2; clone size: .; D gene: .; J gene: TRBJ2-7; CDR3 DNA: TGTGCCAGCAGCCAAGGGACTCGTACGGGAGAGCAGTACTTC; CDR3 protein: CASSQGTRTGEQYF
V gene: TRBV15; clone size: .; D gene: TRBD1; J gene: TRBJ2-1; CDR3 DNA: TGTGCCACTACCGGGACAGGGGGGATTGGGGAGCAGTTCTTC; CDR3 protein: CATTGTGGIGEQFF
V gene: TRBV4-1; clone size: .; D gene: .; J gene: TRBJ2-7; CDR3 DNA: TGCGCCAGCAGCCAAGAGAGCAAAGACGAGCAGTACTTC; CDR3 protein: CASSQESKDEQYF
V gene: TRBV15; clone size: .; D gene: .; J gene: TRBJ1-3; CDR3 DNA: TGTGCCACCAGCAGAGATCAGGCGTTCTCTGGAAACACCATATATTTT; CDR3 protein: CATSRDQAFSGNTIYF
V gene: TRBV19; clone size: few; D gene: .; J gene: TRBJ2-4; CDR3 DNA: TGTGCCAGTACCTCGCGGGATGTCCAAGCCAAAAACATTCAGTACTTC; CDR3 protein: CASTSRDVQAKNIQYF
V gene: TRBV24-1; clone size: .; D gene: TRBD1; J gene: TRBJ2-3; CDR3 DNA: TGTGCCACCAGTGATTCTAGACAGGGGGCAGATACGCAGTATTTT; CDR3 protein: CATSDSRQGADTQYF
V gene: TRBV19; clone size: .; D gene: .; J gene: TRBJ2-2; CDR3 DNA: TGTGCCAGTAGGAACCGGGACACCTTGAACACCGGGGAGCTGTTTTTT; CDR3 protein: CASRNRDTLNTGELFF
V gene: TRBV30; clone size: .; D gene: .; J gene: TRBJ1-5; CDR3 DNA: TGTGCCTGGAGTACCTCCCTCGGGCGGGGCCGGTCCGCCAGGGATCAGCCCCAGCATTTT; CDR3 protein: CAWSTSLGRGRSARDQPQHF
V gene: TRBV18; clone size: .; D gene: .; J gene: TRBJ1-1; CDR3 DNA: TGTGCCAGCTCACTCGGAGCGGTAGACACTGAAGCTTTCTTT; CDR3 protein: CASSLGAVDTEAFF
V gene: TRBV30; clone size: .; D gene: .; J gene: TRBJ1-2; CDR3 DNA: TGTGCCTGGAGTGCAACGGGACTTTCTAACTATGGCTACACCTTC; CDR3 protein: CAWSATGLSNYGYTF
V gene: TRBV29-1; clone size: .; D gene: .; J gene: TRBJ2-7; CDR3 DNA: TGCAGCGTTGCCTCTGGGGGGGAGCAGTACTTC; CDR3 protein: CSVASGGEQYF
V gene: TRBV6-2/TRBV6-3; clone size: .; D gene: TRBD2; J gene: TRBJ2-1; CDR3 DNA: TGTGCCAGCAGTTTACTACGGACTAGCGCCTCCTACAATGAGCAGTTCTTC; CDR3 protein: CASSLLRTSASYNEQFF
V gene: TRBV3-1/TRBV3-2; clone size: .; D gene: TRBD1; J gene: TRBJ1-4; CDR3 DNA: TGTGCCAGCAGCGGGGACAGGGGCCGAAATGAAAAACTGTTTTTT; CDR3 protein: CASSGDRGRNEKLFF
V gene: TRBV6-2/TRBV6-3; clone size: .; D gene: .; J gene: TRBJ2-5; CDR3 DNA: TGTGCCAGCAGTTCGGAGGGGCGGCAAGAGACCCAGTACTTC; CDR3 protein: CASSSEGRQETQYF
V gene: TRBV9; clone size: .; D gene: TRBD1; J gene: TRBJ2-7; CDR3 DNA: TGTGCCAGCAGCGTAGCACCGGACAGTGTAGGGGGCATCGAGCAGTACTTC; CDR3 protein: CASSVAPDSVGGIEQYF
V gene: TRBV7-2; clone size: .; D gene: TRBD2; J gene: TRBJ2-5; CDR3 DNA: TGTGCCAGCAGCTTAGTGGCTAGCGGGGAGACCCAGTACTTC; CDR3 protein: CASSLVASGETQYF